This is a list of T cell receptor beta chains from one sample in a study of T cells after yellow fever vaccination. MiXCR, run by TCRdb on the 5' RACE reads, gives a single entry per CDR3 protein. The sample records some 160,000 distinct CDR3 sequences, about a tenth being singletons. The sample was CD8+ T cells sorted from PBMCs, taken 45 days after the yellow fever booster vaccination. The source is a man aged 18 to 30 who received the YFV17D yellow fever vaccine. The conserved cysteine and the conserved F or W are not part of the CDR3 here.

V,J,CDR3
TRBV5-6,TRBJ2-3,ASTTGRSVQY
TRBV7-9,TRBJ2-1,ASSPRSSFSPSYNEQF
TRBV4-3,TRBJ2-3,ASSPSSGGAYTQY
TRBV6-6,TRBJ2-2,ASAYSNTGELF
TRBV6-5,TRBJ2-1,ASSYFPTGQGAGEQF
TRBV13,TRBJ1-6,ASSASTANSPLH
TRBV7-2,TRBJ1-6,ASSLVPPGEEGNSPLH
TRBV12-3/TRBV12-4,TRBJ2-2,ASSFTLAGGRELF
TRBV18,TRBJ2-7,ASSIAGAAGSYEQY
TRBV9,TRBJ2-5,ASSPRDRASRETQY
TRBV15,TRBJ2-1,ATSGRDRTYNEQF
TRBV7-9,TRBJ2-1,ASSLLAGGRSEQF
TRBV7-3,TRBJ2-3,ASSLTGMDSTDTQY
TRBV7-9,TRBJ2-2,ASSSPQNTGELF
TRBV12-3/TRBV12-4,TRBJ1-6,ASSFSGYNSPLH
TRBV7-9,TRBJ1-6,ASSLIGTAVH
TRBV12-3/TRBV12-4,TRBJ1-5,ASSHPGQGLGQPQH
TRBV6-1,TRBJ1-1,ASSEVPDLGTEAF
TRBV29-1,TRBJ2-1,SVEFISDLGAPSYNEQF
TRBV27,TRBJ2-1,ASIPYPGGAYNEQF
TRBV29-1,TRBJ2-1,SVEEDRGSYNEQF
TRBV4-1,TRBJ1-5,ASSRRAVSNQPQH
TRBV4-2,TRBJ2-1,ASSQDGQASYNEQF
TRBV4-2,TRBJ2-3,ASSQGGGPADTQY
TRBV7-6,TRBJ2-7,ASSLAGGVTYEQY
TRBV9,TRBJ2-1,ASSGRTGPSSYNEQF
TRBV4-1,TRBJ1-2,ASSQTRTGQSYGYT
TRBV14,TRBJ1-1,ASSQVNGLNTEAF
TRBV7-9,TRBJ2-6,ASSLVSLSGANVLT
TRBV20-1,TRBJ2-7,SASPFRGYEQY
TRBV6-2/TRBV6-3,TRBJ1-5,ASTPQGSKPQH
TRBV7-9,TRBJ1-1,ASSRRVTEAF
TRBV12-3/TRBV12-4,TRBJ2-7,ASSPGRHYEQY
TRBV4-1,TRBJ2-7,ASSQGSRSSYEQY
TRBV7-9,TRBJ2-1,ASSPPGGREQF
TRBV27,TRBJ1-3,ASSPRQGEDGNTIY
TRBV12-3/TRBV12-4,TRBJ2-7,ASSSGTSDEQY
TRBV11-2,TRBJ2-7,ASSAGTSGRSSYEQY
TRBV6-2/TRBV6-3,TRBJ2-3,ASSITLTDTQY
TRBV15,TRBJ2-2,ATSREQNTGELF
TRBV4-2,TRBJ1-2,ASSQETGDKNGYT
TRBV11-2,TRBJ2-5,ASSLLETGWMETQY
TRBV19,TRBJ2-1,ASSAPVAASSYNEQF
TRBV6-2/TRBV6-3,TRBJ2-1,ASSYGRAQYEQF
TRBV7-8,TRBJ1-2,ASSSGQGVDGYT
TRBV20-1,TRBJ2-7,SATRRGIYEQY
TRBV5-5,TRBJ2-5,ASSFGGGAQY
TRBV7-8,TRBJ2-7,ASTTLGGPGGMDEQY
TRBV5-5,TRBJ1-4,ASSLIGGQGAANEKLF
TRBV6-2/TRBV6-3,TRBJ2-1,ASSPGAEAGGAQFEQF
TRBV10-2,TRBJ2-5,ASSPPSGLSTQY
TRBV24-1,TRBJ2-2,ATSDLMFTGELF
TRBV7-3,TRBJ2-3,ASSPGTGGYTDTQY
TRBV29-1,TRBJ1-1,SVIPGGTEAF
TRBV27,TRBJ1-4,ASSPPGTGNEKLF